This TCR beta chain was documented in a study of response to subunit inactivated influenza vaccine. Study findings and constraints: It was the authors' suggestion that each seasonal influenza vaccination recruits few new T cells.

MiXCR, run by TCRdb on the RT-PCR reads, gives a single entry per CDR3 protein. The data show around 300,000 distinct CDR3 sequences, approximately 20% seen once. This CDR3 is 16 amino acids long. Germline lookup yields CDR1 MNHNS and CDR2 SASEGT. With 8 bases removed from V and 4 bases from J, the gap between germline ends came to 20 bases. As for this clonotype: As yet, its antigen is unknown.

Here the sequenced sample was PBMCs from blood, taken less than 22 months after vaccination. This rearrangement joins TRBV6-1 to TRBJ1-4; D gene unclear. The source of this sequence is a man between 50 and 70 years old who received an inactivated influenza vaccine. CDR3 in amino acids: CASRMSDGGVNEKLFF. CDR3 DNA: TGTGCCAGCCGCATGAGCGACGGTGGGGTTAATGAAAAACTGTTTTTT.